The sequence of this T cell receptor (beta chain) was determined in a study of cytomegalovirus exposure and HLA in healthy donors. Across the study: HLA-typed donors were the source of around 87 million unique TCRs, which an early data release held.

Germline V gives CDR1 MNHEY, CDR2 SMNVEV (reference sequence). Trimming removed 6 bases from V and 4 bases from J; junction bases left unmatched: 6. The CDR3 is 13 amino acids. A remark on this clone: Its antigen is undetermined.

The PCR employed 60 Vbeta primers together with 13 Jbeta primers. Libraries were prepared by immunoSEQ multiplex PCR; TCRdb keeps only in-frame clonotypes and omits some of them. The profile shows some 190,000 clones, approximately 80% of them singletons. Broader study findings: TCR beta V segments were, for the most part, productive about 87% or about 30% of the time in an earlier analysis. Exclusion applied to some V segments, including TRBV6-2 and TRBV6-3, as they were indistinguishable. Fewer N-insertions than the 666-donor mean were reportedly shown by an Asian-associated ancestry cluster in a later analysis.

Sequences were obtained from PBMCs. This receptor was taken from a female donor in good health and CMV-seronegative. The chain combines TRBV27 with TRBJ2-7; 7 bases align to TRBD1. Here the CDR3 DNA reads TGTGCCAGCAGAACAGGGGTATCTTACGAGCAGTACTTC. This translates into CASRTGVSYEQYF.